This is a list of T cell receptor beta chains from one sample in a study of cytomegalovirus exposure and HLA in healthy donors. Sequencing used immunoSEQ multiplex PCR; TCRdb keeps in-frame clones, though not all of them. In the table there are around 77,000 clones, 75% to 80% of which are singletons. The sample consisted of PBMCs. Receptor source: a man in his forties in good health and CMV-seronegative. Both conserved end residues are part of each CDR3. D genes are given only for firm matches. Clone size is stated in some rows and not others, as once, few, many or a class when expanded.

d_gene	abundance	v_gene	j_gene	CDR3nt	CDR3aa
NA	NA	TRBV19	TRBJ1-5	TGTGCCAGTAGGACCGCCCGGGGAAATAGCAATCAGCCCCAGCATTTT	CASRTARGNSNQPQHF
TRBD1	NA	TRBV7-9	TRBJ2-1	TGTGCCAGCAGCTCGGGACAGGGGGGCTCCTACAATGAGCAGTTCTTC	CASSSGQGGSYNEQFF
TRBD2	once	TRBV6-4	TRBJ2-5	TGTGCCAGCAGTGACTCGTCTGCGGGGGGCGGGGCCCAGTACTTC	CASSDSSAGGGAQYF
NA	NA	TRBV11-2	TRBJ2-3	TGTGCCAGCAGCTTCACGTCCAGCGCAGATACGCAGTATTTT	CASSFTSSADTQYF
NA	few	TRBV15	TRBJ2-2	TGTGCCACCAGCAAACGGACCGGGGAGCTGTTTTTT	CATSKRTGELFF
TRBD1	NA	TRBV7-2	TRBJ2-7	TGTGCCAGCAGCTTAGGATCGGGACAGGGTTACTACGAGCAGTACTTC	CASSLGSGQGYYEQYF
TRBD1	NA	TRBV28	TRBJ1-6	TGTGCCAGCAGGGGCCCCGGGACAGGGGCCTCACCCCTCCACTTT	CASRGPGTGASPLHF
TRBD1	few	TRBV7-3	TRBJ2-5	TGTGCCAGCAGCTCCACCGGGACAGCTCCTGGGGAGACCCAGTACTTC	CASSSTGTAPGETQYF
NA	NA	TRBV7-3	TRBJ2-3	TGTGCCAGCAGCTTAACTGGGGGGACGAGCACAGATACGCAGTATTTT	CASSLTGGTSTDTQYF
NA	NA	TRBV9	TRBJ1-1	TGTGCCAGCAGCGTAGCTGGAGGGGGGGGTTGGACTGAAGCTTTCTTT	CASSVAGGGGWTEAFF
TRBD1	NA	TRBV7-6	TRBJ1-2	TGTGCCAGCAGCAAAAGAAAACGGGGACAGGGGGCCGTTGGCTACACCTTC	CASSKRKRGQGAVGYTF
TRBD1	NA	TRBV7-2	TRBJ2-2	TGTGCCAGCAGCTGGGGACAGGGTACCGGGGAGCTGTTTTTT	CASSWGQGTGELFF
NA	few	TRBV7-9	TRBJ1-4	TGTGCCAGCAGCTTAGATCGGGGTTCTAATGAAAAACTGTTTTTT	CASSLDRGSNEKLFF
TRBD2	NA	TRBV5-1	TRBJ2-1	TGCGCCAGCAGCTTGCGGCCTAGCGGGGGTGAGCAGTTCTTC	CASSLRPSGGEQFF
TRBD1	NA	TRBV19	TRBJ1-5	TGTGCCAGTACCCGGGGACAGGCGCTTTATAGCAATCAGCCCCAGCATTTT	CASTRGQALYSNQPQHF
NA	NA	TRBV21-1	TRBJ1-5	TGTGCCAGCAGCGGGACAGTGAGCAATCAGCCCCAGCATTTT	CASSGTVSNQPQHF
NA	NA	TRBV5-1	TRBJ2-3	TGCGCCAGCAGCGCGGGACAGCACACAGATACGCAGTATTTT	CASSAGQHTDTQYF
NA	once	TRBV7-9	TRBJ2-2	TGTGCCAGCACCTTGGGGGGTAACACCGGGGAGCTGTTTTTT	CASTLGGNTGELFF
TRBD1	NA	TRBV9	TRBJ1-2	TGTGCCAGTAGCGTAGGGGGCATTGACTATGGCTACACCTTC	CASSVGGIDYGYTF
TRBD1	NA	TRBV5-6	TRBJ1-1	TGTGCCAGCAGCTTGACAGGGGGCACTGAAGCTTTCTTT	CASSLTGGTEAFF
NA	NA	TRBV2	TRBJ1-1	TGTGCCAGCACCAAAGACATGGGCACTGAAGCTTTCTTT	CASTKDMGTEAFF
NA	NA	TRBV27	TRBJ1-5	TGTGCCAGCAGGGTCCAGGGGAATAGCAATCAGCCCCAGCATTTT	CASRVQGNSNQPQHF
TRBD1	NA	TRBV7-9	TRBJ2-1	TGTTCCAGCAGCTTACTGAGGGGGCCTATGGTTGAGCAGTTCTTC	CSSSLLRGPMVEQFF
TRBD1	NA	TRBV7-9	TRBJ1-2	TGTGCCAGCAGCCTACAGGGGGACTATGGCTACACCTTC	CASSLQGDYGYTF
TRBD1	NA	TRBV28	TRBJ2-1	TGTGCCAGCTCCGTCCCCGGGACAGCAAACTACAATGAGCAGTTCTTC	CASSVPGTANYNEQFF
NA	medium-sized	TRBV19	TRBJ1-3	TGTGCCAGTAGTATAGCGGCGGGAGTCGGAAACACCATATATTTT	CASSIAAGVGNTIYF
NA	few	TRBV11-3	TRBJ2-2	TGTGCCAGCAGCTTATACGCGGGGGCCGCGATTAACACCGGGGAGCTGTTTTTT	CASSLYAGAAINTGELFF
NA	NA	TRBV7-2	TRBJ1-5	TGTGCCAGTCAGTATCGCAATCAGCCCCAGCATTTT	CASQYRNQPQHF
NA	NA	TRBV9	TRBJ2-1	TGTGCCAGCAGCGTAGAGGAGGGGAGCTCCTACAATGAGCAGTTCTTC	CASSVEEGSSYNEQFF
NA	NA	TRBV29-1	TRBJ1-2	NA	CSVGIGAVYAF
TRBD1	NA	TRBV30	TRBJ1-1	TGTGCCTGGATCCCGGGACAGGGGAACACTGAAGCTTTCTTT	CAWIPGQGNTEAFF
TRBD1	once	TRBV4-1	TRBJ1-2	TGCGCCAGCAGCCAAGAGGAGGCCGGGACAGGGTGGAATGGCTACACCTTC	CASSQEEAGTGWNGYTF
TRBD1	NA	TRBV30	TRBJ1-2	TGTGCCTGGAGTGTCAGGGGGCGTGAAAGCTACACCTTC	CAWSVRGRESYTF
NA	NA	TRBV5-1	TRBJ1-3	TGCGCCAGCAGGGGGCTAGGGGGATCTGGAAACACCATATATTTT	CASRGLGGSGNTIYF
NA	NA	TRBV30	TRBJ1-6	TGTGCCTGGAGTCGGGGGGGGGCTGTATCACCCCTCCACTTT	CAWSRGGAVSPLHF
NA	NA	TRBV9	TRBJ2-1	TGTGCCAGCAGCGTAGTTGGGGCCTATGACAATGAGCAGTTCTTC	CASSVVGAYDNEQFF
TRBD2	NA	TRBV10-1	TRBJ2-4	TGCGCCAGCAGTGAGGCGGGGGGGGGAAACATTCAGTACTTC	CASSEAGGGNIQYF
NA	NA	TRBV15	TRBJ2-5	TGTGCCACCAGCAGAGCTCAGGGCAGTGCAGAGACCCAGTACTTC	CATSRAQGSAETQYF
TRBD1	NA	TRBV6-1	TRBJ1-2	TGTGCCAGCAGTGAATATGGACAGGGGTTTCTGGACTATGGCTACACCTTC	CASSEYGQGFLDYGYTF
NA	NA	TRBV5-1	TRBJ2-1	TGCGCCAGCAGCTTGAACAGCTACAATGAGCAGTTCTTC	CASSLNSYNEQFF
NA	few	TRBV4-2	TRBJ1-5	TGTGCCAGCAGCCTAGGAAGGCAGGGCAATCAGCCCCAGCATTTT	CASSLGRQGNQPQHF
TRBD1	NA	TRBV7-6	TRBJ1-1	TGTGCCAGCAGCATTGCGGACAGGGGGACTGAAGCTTTCTTT	CASSIADRGTEAFF
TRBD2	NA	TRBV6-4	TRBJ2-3	TGTGCCAGCAGTGTTCTAGCGGGGGGCTTCACAGATACGCAGTATTTT	CASSVLAGGFTDTQYF
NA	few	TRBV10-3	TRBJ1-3	TGTGCCATCAAACAGGGCCAACCAAACACCATATATTTT	CAIKQGQPNTIYF
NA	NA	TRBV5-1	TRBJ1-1	TGCGCCAGCACCACAGGACAGAGTAACACTGAAGCTTTCTTT	CASTTGQSNTEAFF
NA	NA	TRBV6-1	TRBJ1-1	TGTGCCAGCAGTGAAGCGGCCCAGAACACTGAAGCTTTCTTT	CASSEAAQNTEAFF
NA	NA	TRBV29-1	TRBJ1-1	TGCAGCGTTGAAGCCACGACAGGACGTGAAGCTTTCTTT	CSVEATTGREAFF